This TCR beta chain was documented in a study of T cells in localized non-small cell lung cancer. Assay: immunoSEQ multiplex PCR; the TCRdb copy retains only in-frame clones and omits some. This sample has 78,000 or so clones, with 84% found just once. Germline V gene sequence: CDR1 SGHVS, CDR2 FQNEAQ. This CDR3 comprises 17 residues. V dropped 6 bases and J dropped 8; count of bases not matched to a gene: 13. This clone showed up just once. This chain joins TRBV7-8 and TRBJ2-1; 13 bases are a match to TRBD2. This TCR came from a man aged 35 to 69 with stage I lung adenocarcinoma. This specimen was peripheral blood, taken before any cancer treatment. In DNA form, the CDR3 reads TGTGCCAGCAGGCAAGCCGGGGGACTAGCGGGATGGGATGAGCAGTTCTTC. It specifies CASRQAGGLAGWDEQFF. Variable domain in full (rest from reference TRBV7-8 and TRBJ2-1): GAGVSQSPRYKVAKRGQDVALRCDPISGHVSLFWYQQALGQGPEFLTYFQNEAQLDKSGLPSDRFFAERPEGSVSTLKIQRTQQEDSAVYLCASRQAGGLAGWDEQFFGPGTRLTVL.